The T cell receptor (beta chain) described here comes from a study of T cell responses to AZD1222 COVID-19 vaccine. Repertoires were generated with immunoSEQ multiplex PCR, while TCRdb's copy carries only in-frame clones and drops some. The repertoire includes 80,000 or so clones, 75% to 95% of them detected once, and roughly 4.8% sits in the top ten. Concerning this clone itself: Its antigen is unknown.

Study-level results: When two AZD1222 doses had been given, Spike-specific TCR breadth and depth rose. Seropositive status at baseline applied to only five or six AZD1222 recipients.

This clonotype was obtained from an adult in good health. The sample here was peripheral blood, taken on day 0 of MenACWY control vaccination.

CDR3 DNA sequence: TGTGCCACCTCCGGGGGGGGCTCTGGAAACACCATATATTTT. Translating it yields CATSGGGSGNTIYF. The chain has TRBV28 and TRBJ1-3, with D tentatively TRBD1 (5 bases). V lost 10 bases to trimming and J lost 0 bases, with 13 bases between them. Germline V lookup: CDR1 MDHEN, CDR2 SYDVKM. The CDR3 length is 14 residues.